The T cell receptor beta chain under discussion was sequenced for a study of Ad26.COV2.S vaccination and SARS-CoV-2 variants. As for treatment: around 19 received Ad26.COV2.S at low or high dose, single or two shots; several received placebo; per-sample allocation not given. Samples were taken on day 63 after the first vaccine or placebo injection. Measured with immunoSEQ multiplex PCR; TCRdb has only the in-frame clones, and not every one. The sample carries about 350,000 clones, roughly 81% recorded once. The specimen comprised peripheral blood, sampled in a trial of Ad26.COV2.S vaccine versus placebo. This TCR came from a person aged 18-60 years who received the Ad26.COV2.S COVID-19 vaccine or a placebo.

CDR3 sequence (DNA): TGTGCCAGCAGCTTAAATGCCAGAGGTCCCGGGGAGCTGTTTTTT. Its translation: CASSLNARGPGELFF. V gene TRBV7-2 combines with J gene TRBJ2-2, with unresolved D. V was clipped by 2 bases and J by 6 bases, with 13 bases between them. CDR3 size: 15 residues. Germline V gene data show CDR1 as SGHTA and CDR2 as FQGNSA.